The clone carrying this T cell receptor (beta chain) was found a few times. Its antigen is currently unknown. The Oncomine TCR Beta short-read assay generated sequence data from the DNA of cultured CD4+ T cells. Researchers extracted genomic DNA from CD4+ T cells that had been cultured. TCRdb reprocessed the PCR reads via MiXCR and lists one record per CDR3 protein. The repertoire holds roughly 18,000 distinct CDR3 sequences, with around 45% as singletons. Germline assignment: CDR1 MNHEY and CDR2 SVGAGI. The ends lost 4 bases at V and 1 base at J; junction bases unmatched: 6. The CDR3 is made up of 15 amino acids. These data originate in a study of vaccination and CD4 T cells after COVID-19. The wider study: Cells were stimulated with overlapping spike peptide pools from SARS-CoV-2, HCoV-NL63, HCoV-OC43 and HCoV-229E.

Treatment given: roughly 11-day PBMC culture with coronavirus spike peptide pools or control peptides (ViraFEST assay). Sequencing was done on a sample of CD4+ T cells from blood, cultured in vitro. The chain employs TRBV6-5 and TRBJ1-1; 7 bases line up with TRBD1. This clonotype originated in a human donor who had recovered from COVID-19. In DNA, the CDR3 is TGTGCCAGCAGTTTCGGGACAGTCAGGAACACTGAAGCTTTCTTT. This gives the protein CASSFGTVRNTEAFF.